Listed here are 3 T cell receptor beta chains from one sample, sequenced in a study of T cell responses to AZD1222 COVID-19 vaccine. Libraries were prepared by immunoSEQ multiplex PCR; TCRdb keeps only in-frame clonotypes and omits some of them. The table includes fewer than 30,000 clones, over 75% detected once. The sample in question was peripheral blood, obtained on day 0 of AZD1222 vaccination. The receptors were sampled from an adult in good health.

The rearrangement uses TRBV4-1 and TRBJ2-4; 15 positions agree with TRBD2. This CDR3 has 21 residues. Germline V gene lookup returns CDR1 MGHRA and CDR2 YSYEKL. Losses at the gene ends were 2 bases for V and 3 bases for J; bases not matched to a gene: 14. As DNA, the CDR3 is TGCGCCAGCAGCCAACCCCCCGGACTAGCGGGAGGGCCCCTAAACAAAAACATTCAGTACTTC. This gives the protein CASSQPPGLAGGPLNKNIQYF.

This chain links TRBV10-3 with TRBJ2-1, with 8 bases identical to TRBD1. The CDR3 is 17 residues long. V lost 6 bases to trimming and J lost 5 bases; unmatched junction nucleotides: 15. Germline lookup yields CDR1 ENHRY and CDR2 SYGVKD. Here the CDR3 reads CAISWTGTGKGDNEQFF. The CDR3 region has the DNA TGTGCCATCAGCTGGACAGGGACGGGAAAAGGGGACAATGAGCAGTTCTTC.

The rearrangement links TRBV24-1 to TRBJ2-1, with a weak D call TRBD1 (6 bases). Trimming cost V 3 bases and J 6 bases, with 17 bases left between them. The CDR3 totals 16 residues. CDR1 and CDR2 from the germline V gene are KGHDR and SFDVKD. The chain's CDR3 is CATSDPGQPIINEQFF. In DNA form, the CDR3 reads TGTGCCACCAGTGATCCCGGACAGCCTATAATCAATGAGCAGTTCTTC.